This TCR beta chain is from a study of blood T cell repertoires in COVID-19. Background on the study: Sites in the United States, Italy and Spain provided acute and convalescent COVID-19 samples. From T cells, B-cell-depleted T cells, or PBMCs came the material, which was cDNA or gDNA.

This CDR3 is 17 amino acids long. V shed 4 bases, J shed 3 bases, and the junction held 9 bases outside the gene matches. The germline V gene encodes CDR1 SNHLY and CDR2 FYNNEI. In the original analysis: Amplification from reference gene primers served as the basis for estimated nucleated cell counts. The method was immunoSEQ multiplex PCR; TCRdb's version includes in-frame clones alone and lacks a portion of them. V and J calls and clone size are copied from that table; D and trimming were computed from the DNA. The table shows 100,000 or so clones, with about 85% occurring only once. The specimen sequenced was peripheral blood. This receptor was taken from a man in his sixties with acute or convalescent COVID-19. The chain recombines TRBV2 with TRBJ1-6, with TRBD1 matching over 7 bases. For the CDR3, the DNA is TGTGCCAGCAGTGCCCCCCCAGGGGGAATCTATAATTCACCCCTCCACTTT. It encodes CASSAPPGGIYNSPLHF.